This TCR beta chain was documented in a study of metastatic and nonmetastatic thyroid tumors. V was trimmed by 0 bases and J by 5 bases, leaving 11 bases between them. Looked up from germline, CDR1 is SGDLS and CDR2 is YYNGEE. The CDR3 is 15 amino acids. No patient received treatment before thyroid surgery. This clone occurred once. TCRdb re-clonotyped the PCR reads through MiXCR. The sample lists about 12,000 clones, 32% occurring once. The receptor was isolated from a female donor with papillary thyroid cancer or a benign thyroid nodule (not recorded which). Some clones in this sample may be carry-over from other donors' samples. Specimen: tumor tissue. The chain is built from TRBV9 and TRBJ2-2, with D possibly TRBD1 on 7 matching bases. The CDR3: CASSVAGGGTGELFF. DNA of the CDR3: TGTGCCAGCAGCGTAGCAGGGGGAGGAACCGGGGAGCTGTTTTTT.